A single sample is the source of the 30 T cell receptor beta chains below, sequenced in a study of CD4+ T cells in melanoma. Using immunoSEQ multiplex PCR, the repertoire was profiled, and TCRdb retains in-frame clones only, with some absent. This table holds about 50,000 clones, roughly 87% found once. Sample: peripheral blood. The receptors were gathered from a human donor with melanoma.

The gene calls are TRBV30 and TRBJ1-2, with D tentatively TRBD1 (6 bases). The germline V gene encodes CDR1 GTSNPN and CDR2 SVGIG (reference sequence). There are 15 residues in the CDR3. Between the trimmed V and J ends, which lost 1 base and 4 bases, there was a span of 16 bases. CDR3 bases: TGTGCCTGGAGTGAAGGACAGTATCTTATCTATGGCTACACCTTC. This translates into CAWSEGQYLIYGYTF.

The V and J genes are TRBV5-4 and TRBJ1-1; D gene ambiguous. The ends were cut back, 0 bases at V and 1 base at J, with 4 bases in the middle. The germline CDR1 and CDR2 sequences are SGHNT and YYREEE (reference sequence). CDR3 length equals 13 residues. The CDR3 reads CASSLARNTEAFF. The CDR3, as DNA: TGTGCCAGCAGCTTGGCCAGGAACACTGAAGCTTTCTTT.

As for this clone: Its ends do not fully match the called genes, so a read error is possible. The chain couples TRBV7-7 to TRBJ2-3; D remains unclear. Germline CDR1 and CDR2: SSHAT and FNYEAQ (reference sequence). This CDR3 is built from 14 residues. The CDR3 DNA follows: TGTGCTAGCAGCTTAGGGCAGTTCACAGATACGCAGTATTTT. Translated, it gives CASSLGQFTDTQYF.

This clone came up once. V and J are TRBV9 and TRBJ1-1; 12 bases agree with TRBD1. The germline V gene has CDR1 SGDLS and CDR2 YYNGEE. With 0 bases clipped from V and 5 bases from J, the junction kept 5 bases outside the gene matches. This CDR3 has 16 amino acids. The CDR3: CASSVEPGQGATEAFF. The CDR3 DNA sequence: TGTGCCAGCAGCGTAGAGCCGGGACAGGGGGCTACTGAAGCTTTCTTT. Together with reference TRBV9 and TRBJ1-1, the CDR3 gives the full variable domain: DSGVTQTPKHLITATGQRVTLRCSPRSGDLSVYWYQQSLDQGLQFLIQYYNGEERAKGNILERFSAQQFPDLHSELNLSSLELGDSALYFCASSVEPGQGATEAFFGQGTRLTVV.

The V and J genes are TRBV4-1 and TRBJ2-1, with 10 bases matching TRBD2. Trimming cost V 4 bases and J 7 bases; bases outside gene matches: 10. CDR1 and CDR2 (germline): MGHRA, YSYEKL. The CDR3 consists of 16 residues. The chain's CDR3 is CASSRLGLALMNEQFF. CDR3 bases: TGCGCCAGCAGCCGCCTGGGACTAGCGTTGATGAATGAGCAGTTCTTC.

J is TRBJ2-5 and V is TRBV7-6; 8 bases align to TRBD1. The CDR3 spans 14 residues. Germline lookup yields CDR1 SGHVS and CDR2 FNYEAQ. Unmatched junction bases numbered 6, after V lost 4 bases and J lost 5 bases. CDR3 sequence: CASSSGGLVETQYF. In DNA form, the CDR3 reads TGTGCCAGCAGCTCAGGGGGCTTGGTGGAGACCCAGTACTTC.

The CDR3 DNA reads TGTGCCAGCAGTCCCCGACAGGACTTAGGAGCTTTCTTT. This translates into CASSPRQDLGAFF. The V gene is TRBV6-5, the J gene TRBJ1-1, with D possibly TRBD1 on 6 matching bases. In germline, CDR1 is MNHEY, CDR2 SVGAGI. V was clipped by 5 bases and J by 10 bases, with 17 bases between them. The CDR3 runs to 13 residues.

J is TRBJ1-2 and V is TRBV11-1; the D gene is possibly TRBD1 (6 bases). The CDR3 has 13 amino acids. Trimming took 10 bases from V and 7 from J, leaving 19 bases between them. Germline V CDR1 and CDR2: SGHAT, FQDESV (reference sequence). The CDR3, as DNA: TGTGCCAACACAATGGGGGGCGCGGCTGGCTACACCTTC. Encoded protein: CANTMGGAAGYTF. Combining the CDR3 with reference TRBV11-1 and TRBJ1-2 gives the whole variable domain EAEVAQSPRYKITEKSQAVAFWCDPISGHATLYWYRQILGQGPELLVQFQDESVVDDSQLPKDRFSAERLKGVDSTLKIQPAELGDSAMYLCANTMGGAAGYTFGSGTRLTVV.

This CDR3 reads CASSPSRDQPQHF. The CDR3 nucleotides read TGTGCCAGCAGCCCTAGTAGGGATCAGCCCCAGCATTTT. The rearrangement links TRBV7-2 to TRBJ1-5; D unclear. The CDR3 is 13 residues long. The germline V gene encodes CDR1 SGHTA and CDR2 FQGNSA. The V end lost 5 bases, the J end lost 5 bases, and 10 bases lay between the germline ends.

The V and J genes are TRBV7-6 and TRBJ1-4; D unresolved. The germline V and J ends were trimmed by 2 bases and 0 bases, with 10 bases remaining between them. The length of the CDR3 is 16 residues. CDR1 and CDR2 from the germline V gene are SGHVS and FNYEAQ. The DNA for the CDR3 is TGTGCCAGCAGCTTATGGGGAGCAGCAACTAATGAAAAACTGTTTTTT. Protein: CASSLWGAATNEKLFF.

This chain joins TRBV7-2 and TRBJ2-5, with unresolved D. CDR3 length: 15 residues. The V gene's germline CDR1 is SGHTA and CDR2 FQGNSA. Trimming removed 4 bases at V and 4 bases at J, with 16 bases between. CDR3: CASSSPLAVGETQYF. CDR3 nucleotides: TGTGCCAGCAGCTCCCCCTTGGCTGTGGGAGAGACCCAGTACTTC.

V is TRBV11-1 and J is TRBJ2-7; 9 positions match TRBD1. Trimming removed 5 bases from V and 3 bases from J; junction bases left unmatched: 8. Germline V CDR1 and CDR2: SGHAT, FQDESV (reference sequence). This CDR3 contains 15 residues. The CDR3 bases are TGTGCCAGCAGCCAGGGGACAGGGCCCTTCTACGAGCAGTACTTC. As protein: CASSQGTGPFYEQYF.

This clone was counted a few times. The V and J genes are TRBV27 and TRBJ1-5, with 8 bases matching TRBD1. The CDR3 is 15 amino acids. Germline V gene lookup returns CDR1 MNHEY and CDR2 SMNVEV (reference sequence). Trimming took 0 bases from V and 7 from J; bases not matched to a gene: 5. CDR3 loop: CASSLSGQGGQPQHF. The CDR3 bases are TGTGCCAGCAGTTTATCAGGACAGGGCGGGCAGCCCCAGCATTTT.

The chain links TRBV5-4 to TRBJ2-2; no reliable D call. There are 12 residues in the CDR3. Germline CDR1 is SGHNT and CDR2 is YYREEE (reference sequence). Trimming cost V 4 bases and J 6 bases, with 7 bases left between them. This chain's CDR3 is CASSPLAGELFF. CDR3 DNA sequence: TGTGCCAGCAGCCCCCTGGCCGGGGAGCTGTTTTTT.

The J gene is TRBJ1-3, the V gene TRBV5-1; D gene ambiguous. Germline CDR1 and CDR2: SGHRS and YFSETQ. CDR3 length: 14 amino acids. V was shortened by 0 bases and J by 7 bases, with 11 bases between the two germline ends. This CDR3 reads CASSLASGENTIYF. The DNA of the CDR3 is TGCGCCAGCAGCTTGGCCAGCGGCGAGAACACCATATATTTT.

The gene calls are TRBV19 and TRBJ2-3; D is unresolved. With 3 bases removed from V and 0 bases from J, the gap between germline ends came to 16 bases. CDR1 and CDR2 (germline): LNHDA, SQIVND (reference sequence). CDR3 size: 17 residues. This chain's CDR3 is CASSIGPRPTSTDTQYF. CDR3 DNA sequence: TGTGCCAGTAGTATCGGCCCAAGACCCACTAGCACAGATACGCAGTATTTT.

This clone was detected once. The chain combines TRBV4-1 with TRBJ1-2; 7 positions match TRBD1. The germline gives CDR1 MGHRA, CDR2 YSYEKL. V shed 2 bases and J 2 bases; nucleotides not matched to a gene: 8. This CDR3 is 16 amino acids long. CDR3 bases: TGCGCCAGCAGCCAAAGTTCAGGGGGACAAAACTATGGCTACACCTTC. Amino acid sequence: CASSQSSGGQNYGYTF.

This chain links TRBV20-1 with TRBJ1-1; D uncertain. V was trimmed by 4 bases and J by 1 base, leaving 4 bases between them. Germline V gene sequence: CDR1 DFQATT, CDR2 SNEGSKA (reference sequence). CDR3 size: 11 residues. The CDR3 DNA sequence: TGCAGTGCTAATTCGAACACTGAAGCTTTCTTT. Encoded protein: CSANSNTEAFF.

This rearrangement joins TRBV5-6 to TRBJ2-7, with D possibly being TRBD2 (6 bases). V was shortened by 2 bases and J by 6 bases, with 12 bases between the two germline ends. The CDR3 is made up of 13 amino acids. From germline, CDR1 is SGHDT and CDR2 YYEEEE. CDR3 loop: CASSFGGGREQYF. For the CDR3, the DNA is TGTGCCAGCAGCTTTGGCGGAGGGCGCGAGCAGTACTTC.

This sequence joins TRBV7-9 and TRBJ2-3, with TRBD1 as a possible D gene (6 bases). Germline-derived CDR1 and CDR2 are SEHNR and FQNEAQ (reference sequence). Trimming took 9 bases from V and 2 from J, leaving 12 bases between them. This CDR3 contains 13 residues. CDR3 coding DNA: TGTGCCAGTGACAGGACTTACACAGATACGCAGTATTTT. It is translated as CASDRTYTDTQYF.

This chain joins TRBV27 and TRBJ1-1, with TRBD1 as a possible D gene (5 bases). CDR3 length: 14 amino acids. Germline CDR1 MNHEY, CDR2 SMNVEV (reference sequence). V lost 2 bases to trimming and J lost 3 bases, with 10 bases between them. DNA of the CDR3: TGTGCCAGCAGTTTACAGGGTGGTTACACTGAAGCTTTCTTT. Translating gives CASSLQGGYTEAFF.

CDR3 loop: CASSEGKRNTEAFF. CDR3 coding DNA: TGTGCCAGCAGTGAAGGGAAAAGGAACACTGAAGCTTTCTTT. J is TRBJ1-1 and V is TRBV25-1, with D unresolved. V shed 2 bases and J shed 1 base, with 8 bases lying between them. The length of the CDR3 is 14 residues. Germline V gives CDR1 MGHDK, CDR2 SYGVNS.

The CDR3: CASSIVDGAYEQYF. The CDR3 DNA is TGTGCCAGTAGTATAGTGGACGGGGCCTACGAGCAGTACTTC. The V and J genes are TRBV19 and TRBJ2-7; possibly TRBD2 for D (5 bases). The CDR3 sequence is 14 residues long. Germline CDR1 reads LNHDA; CDR2 reads SQIVND (reference sequence). V gave up 1 base and J gave up 2 bases, with 9 bases separating them.

The rearrangement links TRBV6-5 to TRBJ1-1, with D uncertain. This CDR3 spans 15 amino acids. Trimming took off 5 bases at V and 1 base at J, with 14 bases between the two ends. The germline CDR1 and CDR2 sequences are MNHEY and SVGAGI. Here the CDR3 reads CASSQKSTRNTEAFF. For the CDR3, the DNA is TGTGCCAGCAGTCAGAAGTCTACTCGGAACACTGAAGCTTTCTTT.

The rearrangement joins TRBV18 to TRBJ2-2, with 7 bases that match TRBD2. V lost 2 bases, J lost 0 bases, and 9 bases stayed unmatched. CDR1 is KGHSH and CDR2 is LQKENI in the germline V gene. The CDR3 is 18 residues long. CDR3 sequence reads: CASSPGVSGASNTGELFF. The CDR3 region has the DNA TGTGCCAGCTCACCAGGGGTAAGCGGGGCCTCGAACACCGGGGAGCTGTTTTTT.

This chain joins TRBV15 and TRBJ2-1; maybe TRBD2 (5 bases). From germline, CDR1 is LNHNV and CDR2 YYDKDF (reference sequence). V dropped 1 base and J dropped 10 bases, with 8 bases sitting between them. This CDR3 has 12 amino acids. CDR3 sequence (DNA): TGTGCCACCAGCAGAGGTTCGGGAGAGCAGTTCTTC. Translating it yields CATSRGSGEQFF. The variable domain in full, completed from reference TRBV15 and TRBJ2-1, reads DAMVIQNPRYQVTQFGKPVTLSCSQTLNHNVMYWYQQKSSQAPKLLFHYYDKDFNNEADTPDNFQSRRPNTSFCFLDIRSPGLGDTAMYLCATSRGSGEQFFGPGTRLTVL.

This chain uses TRBV30 with TRBJ1-3; D unclear. Between the trimmed V and J ends, which lost 0 bases and 5 bases, there was a span of 23 bases. The CDR3 sequence is 18 residues long. Germline V gene sequence: CDR1 GTSNPN, CDR2 SVGIG (reference sequence). As DNA, the CDR3 is TGTGCCTGGAGTGTTTATGCTGGAAACCTGCTTTCCAGAAACACCATATATTTT. Translated: CAWSVYAGNLLSRNTIYF.

V is TRBV7-9 and J is TRBJ1-5; 9 nucleotides align to TRBD1. J gave up 6 bases and V 6 bases, and 9 bases lay outside the gene matches. The CDR3 totals 15 residues. Germline values: CDR1 SEHNR, CDR2 FQNEAQ (reference sequence). The chain's CDR3 is CASRYRRQGVQPQHF. The CDR3 bases are TGTGCCAGCAGATACAGACGACAGGGGGTTCAGCCCCAGCATTTT.

The DNA for the CDR3 is TGTGCCAGCAGCTATGGCGGGGGGGCGGGTGAGCAGTTCTTC. This codes for CASSYGGGAGEQFF. V gene TRBV5-5 combines with J gene TRBJ2-1; 9 bases map to TRBD2. The V gene's germline CDR1 is SGHKS and CDR2 YYEKEE (reference sequence). V lost 3 bases and J lost 9; bases outside the gene matches: 7. The CDR3 extends over 14 amino acids.

V and J are TRBV6-5 and TRBJ1-1; D may be TRBD1 (6 bases). The CDR3 covers 13 residues. The germline V gene has CDR1 MNHEY and CDR2 SVGAGI. Between the trimmed V and J ends, which lost 7 bases and 5 bases, there was a span of 14 bases. The CDR3 DNA reads TGTGCCAGCACCCAAGGGGGAAATACTGAAGCTTTCTTT. Protein sequence: CASTQGGNTEAFF.